Listed below are T cell receptor beta chains from one sample, sequenced in a study of early T cells in non-severe SARS-CoV-2 infection. One entry per CDR3 protein, called by TCRdb with MiXCR from the 5' RACE reads. The data show roughly 61,000 distinct CDR3 sequences, 10% seen once. The source material was whole blood. These receptors were collected from an adult who was a healthcare worker with PCR-confirmed SARS-CoV-2 infection or an uninfected control (not recorded which). Each CDR3 is given with its conserved first and last residue. The D gene is left open where the match is weak. For some rows the clone size is stated as once, few or many, or as a class when expanded; others skip it.

size	D	V	J	DNA	CDR3
.	.	TRBV9	TRBJ1-2	TGTGCCAGCAGTTTTTTGGGGCAGGTTGATGGCTACACCTTC	CASSFLGQVDGYTF
few	.	TRBV25-1	TRBJ2-7	TGTGCCAGCAGTGAACTGGGCCTTTCCTACGAGCAGTACTTC	CASSELGLSYEQYF
few	TRBD2	TRBV5-1	TRBJ2-3	TGCGCCAGCAGCCCCCGGACTAGCAAAGGGACAGATACGCAGTATTTT	CASSPRTSKGTDTQYF
many	.	TRBV2	TRBJ2-5	TGTGCCAGCAGTCCTCGGGTCAGAGGAGGGGAGACCCAGTACTTC	CASSPRVRGGETQYF
many	TRBD1	TRBV9	TRBJ1-4	TGTGCCAGCAGCGGGGGACAGTCAAGCGACCTTAATGAAAAACTGTTTTTT	CASSGGQSSDLNEKLFF
.	.	TRBV5-6	TRBJ2-1	TGTGCCAGCAGCTCCGAGATGGTCCACAATGAGCAGTTCTTC	CASSSEMVHNEQFF
many	TRBD1	TRBV3-1	TRBJ1-1	TGTGCCAGCAGCCTCCTGACAGGGGTGACTGAAGCTTTCTTT	CASSLLTGVTEAFF
many	.	TRBV7-2	TRBJ2-7	TGTGCCAGCAGCTTAAGGGTGCGGGGCTCCTACGAGCAGTACTTC	CASSLRVRGSYEQYF
.	.	TRBV12-5	TRBJ1-3	TGTACTAGTGGTTTCGGGGCTGGAAACACCATATATTTT	CTSGFGAGNTIYF
many	TRBD1	TRBV29-1	TRBJ1-1	TGCAGCGCCGAACCCATGACAGGGAGGACTGAAGCTTTCTTT	CSAEPMTGRTEAFF
many	.	TRBV7-9	TRBJ2-7	TGTGCCAGCAGCGCCCAGGCGACAGTTTACGAGCAGTACTTC	CASSAQATVYEQYF
many	TRBD2	TRBV6-5	TRBJ2-3	TGTGCCAGCAGCCGGGGACTAGCGAGCACAGATACGCAGTATTTT	CASSRGLASTDTQYF
few	TRBD1	TRBV5-1	TRBJ1-6	TGCGCCAGCAGCTTGACAGGGGCCCTCGGCTCACCCCTCCACTTT	CASSLTGALGSPLHF
many	TRBD2	TRBV10-3	TRBJ2-3	TGTGCCATCAGTGGTGGGGGGGTAGGCACAGATACGCAGTATTTT	CAISGGGVGTDTQYF
many	TRBD1	TRBV6-1	TRBJ2-2	TGTGCCAGCAGCCGGACAGGGGGGACCGGGGAGCTGTTTTTT	CASSRTGGTGELFF
.	.	TRBV18	TRBJ1-3	TGTGCCAGCTCACCAGGTACCGGCTCTGGAAACACCATATATTTT	CASSPGTGSGNTIYF